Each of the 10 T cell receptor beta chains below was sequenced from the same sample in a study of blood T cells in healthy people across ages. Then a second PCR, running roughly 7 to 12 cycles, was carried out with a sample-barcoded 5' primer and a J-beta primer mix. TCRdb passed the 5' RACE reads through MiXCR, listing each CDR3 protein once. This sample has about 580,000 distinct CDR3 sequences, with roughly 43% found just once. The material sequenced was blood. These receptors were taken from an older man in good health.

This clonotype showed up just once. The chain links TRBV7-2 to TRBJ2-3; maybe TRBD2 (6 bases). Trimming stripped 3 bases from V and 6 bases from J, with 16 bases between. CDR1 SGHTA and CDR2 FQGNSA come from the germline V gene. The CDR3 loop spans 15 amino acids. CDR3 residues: CASSLGGDGGDTQYF. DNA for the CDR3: TGTGCCAGCAGCTTGGGCGGGGACGGAGGGGATACGCAGTATTTT.

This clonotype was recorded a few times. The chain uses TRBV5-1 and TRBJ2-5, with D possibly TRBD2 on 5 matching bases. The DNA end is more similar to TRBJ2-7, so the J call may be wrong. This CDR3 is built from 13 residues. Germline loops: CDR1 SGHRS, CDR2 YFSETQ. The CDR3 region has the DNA TGCGCCAGCAGCTTGTTTGAGGGTAACGAGCAGTACTTC. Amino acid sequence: CASSLFEGNEQYF.

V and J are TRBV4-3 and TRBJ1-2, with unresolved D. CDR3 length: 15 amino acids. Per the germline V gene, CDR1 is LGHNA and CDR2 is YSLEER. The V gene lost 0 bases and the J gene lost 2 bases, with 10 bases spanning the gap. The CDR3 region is CASSQEANSNYGYTF. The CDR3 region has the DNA TGCGCCAGCAGCCAAGAAGCCAATTCAAACTATGGCTACACCTTC.

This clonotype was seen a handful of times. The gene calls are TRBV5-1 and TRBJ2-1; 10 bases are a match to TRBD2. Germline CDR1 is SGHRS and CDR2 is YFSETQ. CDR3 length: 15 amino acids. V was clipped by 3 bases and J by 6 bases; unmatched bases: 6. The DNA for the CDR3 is TGCGCCAGCAGCTCTACTAGCGGGGTGACCAATGAGCAGTTCTTC. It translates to CASSSTSGVTNEQFF.

The CDR3 region has the DNA TGTGCCAGCAGACTCGGGATCCTAGGGGAGACCCAGTACTTC. Translation gives CASRLGILGETQYF. The genes are TRBV6-5 and TRBJ2-5, with a tentative D call TRBD2 (5 bases). CDR1 MNHEY and CDR2 SVGAGI come from the germline V gene. The V end lost 6 bases, the J end lost 5 bases, and 16 bases lay between the germline ends. The CDR3 sequence is 14 residues long.

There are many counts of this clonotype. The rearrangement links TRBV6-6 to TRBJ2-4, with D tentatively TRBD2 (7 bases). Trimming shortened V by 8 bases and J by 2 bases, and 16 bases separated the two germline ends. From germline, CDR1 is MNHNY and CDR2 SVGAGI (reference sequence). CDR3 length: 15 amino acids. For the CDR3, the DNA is TGTGCCAGCGGGAGGGGGGGCGCGTCCAAAAACATTCAGTACTTC. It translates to CASGRGGASKNIQYF.

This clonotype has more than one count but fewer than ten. The CDR3 loop reads CAISEDRGNQPQHF. The DNA of the CDR3 is TGTGCCATCAGTGAAGACAGGGGTAATCAGCCCCAGCATTTT. The V call is TRBV10-3, the J call TRBJ1-5, with 8 positions matching TRBD1. CDR3 size: 14 residues. J was trimmed by 4 bases and V by 3 bases; bases with no gene match: 2. Germline V gene sequence: CDR1 ENHRY, CDR2 SYGVKD.

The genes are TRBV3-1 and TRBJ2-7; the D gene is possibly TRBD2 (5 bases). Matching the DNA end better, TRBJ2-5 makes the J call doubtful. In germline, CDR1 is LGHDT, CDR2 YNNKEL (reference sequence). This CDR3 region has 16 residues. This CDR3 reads CASSQSPGSPQETQYF. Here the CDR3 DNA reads TGTGCCAGCAGCCAATCCCCGGGGAGTCCGCAGGAGACCCAGTACTTC.

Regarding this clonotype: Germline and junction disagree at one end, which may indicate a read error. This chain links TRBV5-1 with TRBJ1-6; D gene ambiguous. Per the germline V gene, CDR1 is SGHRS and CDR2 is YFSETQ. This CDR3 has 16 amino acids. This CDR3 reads CATSGPNSSYNSPLHF. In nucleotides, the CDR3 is TGCGCCACCAGCGGGCCGAACAGCTCCTATAATTCACCCCTCCACTTT.

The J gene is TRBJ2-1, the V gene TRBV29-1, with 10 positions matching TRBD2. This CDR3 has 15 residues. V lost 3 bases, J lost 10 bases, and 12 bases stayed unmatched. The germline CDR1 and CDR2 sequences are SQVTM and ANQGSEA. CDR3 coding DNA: TGCAGCGTTGATATATCTAGCGGGAGTGGGGTGGAGCAGTTCTTC. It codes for CSVDISSGSGVEQFF.